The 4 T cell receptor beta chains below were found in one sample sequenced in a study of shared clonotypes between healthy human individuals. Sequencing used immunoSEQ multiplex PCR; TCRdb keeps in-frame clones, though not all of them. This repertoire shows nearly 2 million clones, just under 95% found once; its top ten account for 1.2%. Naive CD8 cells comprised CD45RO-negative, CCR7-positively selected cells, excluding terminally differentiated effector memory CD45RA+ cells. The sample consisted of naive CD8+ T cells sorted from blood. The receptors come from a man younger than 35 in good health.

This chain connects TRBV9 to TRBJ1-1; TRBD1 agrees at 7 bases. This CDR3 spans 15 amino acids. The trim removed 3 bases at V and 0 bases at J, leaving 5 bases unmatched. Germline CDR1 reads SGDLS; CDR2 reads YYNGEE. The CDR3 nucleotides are TGTGCCAGCAGCGCGTCGACAGGGATGAACACTGAAGCTTTCTTT. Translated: CASSASTGMNTEAFF.

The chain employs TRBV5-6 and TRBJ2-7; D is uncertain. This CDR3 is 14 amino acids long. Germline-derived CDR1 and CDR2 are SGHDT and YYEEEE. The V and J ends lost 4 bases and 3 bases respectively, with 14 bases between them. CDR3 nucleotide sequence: TGTGCCAGCAGCGCCGGACGGACCAGCTACGAGCAGTACTTC. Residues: CASSAGRTSYEQYF.

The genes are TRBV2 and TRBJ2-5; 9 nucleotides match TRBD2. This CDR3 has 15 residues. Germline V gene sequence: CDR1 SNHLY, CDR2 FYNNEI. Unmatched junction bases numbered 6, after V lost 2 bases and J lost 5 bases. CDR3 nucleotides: TGTGCCAGCAGTGAAAGGAGCGGGGGGATGGAGACCCAGTACTTC. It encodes CASSERSGGMETQYF.

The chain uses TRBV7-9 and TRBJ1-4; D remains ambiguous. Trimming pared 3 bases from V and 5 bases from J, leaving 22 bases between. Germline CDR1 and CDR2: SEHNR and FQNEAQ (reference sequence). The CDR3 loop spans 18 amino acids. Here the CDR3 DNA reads TGTGCCAGCAGCTTCGACGACCAATCAGAAGAGGAAAATGAAAAACTGTTTTTT. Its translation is CASSFDDQSEEENEKLFF.